Shown below are 17 T cell receptor beta chains from a single sample sequenced in a study of OX40 agonist ivuxolimab in advanced cancers. Using immunoSEQ multiplex PCR, the repertoire was profiled, and TCRdb retains in-frame clones only, with some absent. The sample yields about 75,000 clones, around 83% seen once. The source material was CD4+ or CD8+ T cells sorted from blood, sampled in a trial of the OX40 agonist ivuxolimab. All receptors derive from an adult with an advanced solid tumor such as melanoma, head and neck, liver or kidney cancer.

The V and J genes are TRBV14 and TRBJ2-7, with D unresolved. This CDR3 spans 13 amino acids. Trimming cost V 0 bases and J 6 bases, with 9 bases left between them. CDR1 is SGHDN, CDR2 FVKESK, per germline. CDR3 in DNA: TGTGCCAGCAGCCAAGATCGGTCCGGCGAGCAGTACTTC. This encodes CASSQDRSGEQYF.

This clone is a singleton in its sample. This rearrangement joins TRBV7-7 to TRBJ2-5; D gene unclear. With 2 bases removed from V and 4 bases from J, the gap between germline ends came to 8 bases. The CDR3 spans 13 residues. Per the germline V gene, CDR1 is SSHAT and CDR2 is FNYEAQ (reference sequence). The CDR3 region has the DNA TGTGCCAGCAGCTTAAACACAAGAGAGACCCAGTACTTC. Its protein product is CASSLNTRETQYF.

This chain uses TRBV28 with TRBJ2-3; TRBD1 matches 7 bases. Per germline, CDR1 MDHEN and CDR2 SYDVKM. With V trimmed by 6 bases and J by 4 bases, 7 bases remained unmatched. CDR3 length: 14 residues. The CDR3 loop reads CASSLTGAADTQYF. The CDR3 DNA reads TGTGCCAGCAGCCTAACAGGGGCGGCAGATACGCAGTATTTT. The full variable domain, in which reference TRBV28 and TRBJ2-3 provide the parts outside the CDR3, is DVKVTQSSRYLVKRTGEKVFLECVQDMDHENMFWYRQDPGLGLRLIYFSYDVKMKEKGDIPEGYSVSREKKERFSLILESASTNQTSMYLCASSLTGAADTQYFGPGTRLTVL.

The J gene is TRBJ1-4, the V gene TRBV9, with 9 bases identical to TRBD1. With V trimmed by 4 bases and J by 4 bases, 5 bases remained unmatched. Germline-derived CDR1 and CDR2 are SGDLS and YYNGEE. This CDR3 comprises 15 residues. The CDR3 DNA follows: TGTGCCAGCAGCAACCGACAGGGGGGTAATGAAAAACTGTTTTTT. Encoded protein: CASSNRQGGNEKLFF.

The chain uses TRBV10-2 and TRBJ2-7, with TRBD2 matching over 10 bases. V lost 3 bases, J lost 4 bases, and 9 bases stayed unmatched. The CDR3 totals 16 residues. The germline CDR1 and CDR2 sequences are WSHSY and SAAADI. The CDR3 region is CASSDSGLARLYEQYF. The CDR3, as DNA: TGCGCCAGCAGTGATTCGGGACTAGCGAGACTTTACGAGCAGTACTTC.

V usage is TRBV6-6 and J usage is TRBJ1-2; TRBD1 agrees at 9 bases. This CDR3 spans 16 amino acids. The J segment lost 4 bases and the V segment lost 6 bases, leaving 12 bases of the junction unmatched. CDR1 is MNHNY, CDR2 SVGAGI, per germline (reference sequence). CDR3 loop: CASSTSGTGMGYGYTF. The CDR3, as DNA: TGTGCCAGCAGCACCTCTGGGACAGGGATGGGCTATGGCTACACCTTC.

V gene TRBV25-1 combines with J gene TRBJ2-7; perhaps D is TRBD1 or TRBD2 (5 bases each). V lost 8 bases to trimming and J lost 0 bases, with 14 bases between them. The germline V gene has CDR1 MGHDK and CDR2 SYGVNS. This CDR3 contains 14 residues. The CDR3 sequence is CASVGVRGSYEQYF. CDR3 nucleotides: TGTGCCAGCGTAGGGGTCCGGGGCTCCTACGAGCAGTACTTC.

V is TRBV9 and J is TRBJ1-2; TRBD1 might be the D (5 bases). The CDR3 extends over 16 amino acids. CDR1 SGDLS and CDR2 YYNGEE come from the germline V gene. The ends were cut back, 1 base at V and 2 bases at J, with 15 bases in the middle. CDR3 residues: CASSVNPGRKNYGYTF. CDR3 bases: TGTGCCAGCAGCGTAAACCCGGGACGGAAGAACTATGGCTACACCTTC.

This clone occurred once. The chain combines TRBV5-6 with TRBJ2-1, with 8 bases fitting TRBD1. Germline values: CDR1 SGHDT, CDR2 YYEEEE. CDR3 size: 15 residues. The ends lost 4 bases at V and 6 bases at J; junction bases unmatched: 9. CDR3 in DNA: TGTGCCAGCAGCCTCCGGGACAGGAGGAGCAATGAGCAGTTCTTC. It specifies CASSLRDRRSNEQFF.

J is TRBJ2-1 and V is TRBV7-2; D possibly corresponds to TRBD2 (6 bases). CDR1 is SGHTA and CDR2 is FQGNSA in the germline V gene. V was cut by 6 bases and J by 8 bases, with 8 bases left in between. CDR3 size: 11 residues. The CDR3 nucleotides read TGTGCCAGCAGGCGGAGGGATGAGCAGTTCTTC. This translates into CASRRRDEQFF. Full variable domain (rest looked up from reference TRBV7-2 and TRBJ2-1): GAGVSQSPSNKVTEKGKDVELRCDPISGHTALYWYRQSLGQGLEFLIYFQGNSAPDKSGLPSDRFSAERTGGSVSTLTIQRTQQEDSAVYLCASRRRDEQFFGPGTRLTVL.

This clone was seen only once. The CDR3 nucleotides read TGTGCCAGCAGGAGCTCCAAAAACATTCAGTACTTC. Protein: CASRSSKNIQYF. The chain employs TRBV28 and TRBJ2-4; D remains unclear. This CDR3 is 12 amino acids long. Germline CDR1 is MDHEN and CDR2 is SYDVKM. Trimming removed 6 bases from V and 2 bases from J, with 5 bases in between.

This clone was picked up one time. V usage is TRBV5-8 and J usage is TRBJ1-5; TRBD1 agrees at 7 bases. Germline CDR1 is SGHTS and CDR2 is YDEGEE. The V and J ends lost 0 bases and 6 bases, in that order; junction bases with no gene match: 6. CDR3 length: 15 amino acids. CDR3 sequence reads: CASSLAGQIGQPQHF. As DNA, the CDR3 is TGTGCCAGCAGCTTGGCGGGACAGATCGGTCAGCCCCAGCATTTT.

The gene calls are TRBV4-2 and TRBJ2-3; D possibly corresponds to TRBD2 (5 bases). The CDR3 has 14 residues. Trimming took off 5 bases at V and 0 bases at J, with 9 bases between the two ends. CDR1 and CDR2 from the germline V gene are LGHNA and YNFKEQ. CDR3 DNA: TGTGCCAGCAGCAACGGACTTAGCACAGATACGCAGTATTTT. Translated: CASSNGLSTDTQYF.

This clone appeared a few times. J is TRBJ1-4 and V is TRBV4-2, with 7 bases identical to TRBD1. This CDR3 comprises 16 residues. After removal of 4 bases from V and 3 bases from J, the junction contained 8 bases not matched to a gene. CDR1 and CDR2 (germline): LGHNA, YNFKEQ. As DNA, the CDR3 is TGTGCCAGCAGCCCCATGCCGACAGGGTCTAATGAAAAACTGTTTTTT. Translation gives CASSPMPTGSNEKLFF.

The rearrangement links TRBV2 to TRBJ1-5; TRBD1 might be the D (6 bases). The V end was cut by 8 bases, the J end by 0 bases, with 8 bases between. The CDR3 has 13 amino acids. Germline values: CDR1 SNHLY, CDR2 FYNNEI. This CDR3 is CASHRDSNQPQHF. CDR3 nucleotides: TGTGCCAGCCACAGGGATAGCAATCAGCCCCAGCATTTT.

CDR3 in amino acids: CASKKHGSEAFF. In DNA form, the CDR3 reads TGTGCCAGTAAAAAACATGGCTCTGAAGCTTTCTTT. This chain joins TRBV19 and TRBJ1-1; no definite D call. V was clipped by 7 bases and J by 6 bases, with 12 bases between them. The CDR3 extends over 12 amino acids. Germline CDR1 reads LNHDA; CDR2 reads SQIVND (reference sequence).

This clone came up a few times. V gene TRBV4-1 combines with J gene TRBJ1-5; D not certain. Germline loops: CDR1 MGHRA, CDR2 YSYEKL. The CDR3 has 16 amino acids. Trimming took off 1 base at V and 4 bases at J, with 14 bases between the two ends. CDR3 nucleotides: TGCGCCAGCAGCCAAGTAGTAGCACAAAATAATCAGCCCCAGCATTTT. The encoded protein is CASSQVVAQNNQPQHF.